The next 15 T cell receptor beta chains were all read from a single sample in a study of T cells in Graves' hyperthyroidism and ophthalmopathy (dated by TCRdb to about 2019). The library was prepared using multiplex PCR. TCRdb records Illumina HiSeq 2000 as the sequencer. The TCR beta CDR3 regions were amplified from the RNA transcripts. The first round of RT-PCR for the TCR CDR3 was performed with the HTBI primer set and the Qiagen OneStep RT-PCR kit. TCRdb reprocessed the public reads (quality trimming at Q25 with fastp, clone calling with MiXCR) and kept in-frame beta chains. Rows with one shared CDR3 protein collapse into an entry with the most common genes and DNA. This sample gives approximately 600,000 distinct CDR3 sequences in total; around 21% of them show up just once. The ten largest account for approximately 30% of the sample. The source material was blood. Source of these receptors: a man aged 25-40 years with Graves' ophthalmopathy.

This clonotype appeared a single time. The rearrangement joins TRBV5-6 to TRBJ2-2; 11 bases align to TRBD1. This CDR3 region has 16 residues. Germline V gives CDR1 SGHDT, CDR2 YYEEEE. V trimming: 0 bases; J trimming: 5 bases; junction bases outside the gene matches: 3. The CDR3 spells CASSLGTGGRTGELFF. CDR3 nucleotide sequence: TGTGCCAGCAGCTTGGGGACAGGGGGCCGTACCGGGGAGCTGTTTTTT.

This clonotype was picked up a small number of times. This rearrangement joins TRBV20-1 to TRBJ1-2, with D possibly being TRBD1 (5 bases). Trimming pared 2 bases from V and 4 bases from J, leaving 14 bases between. The CDR3 contains 14 residues. Germline V gene sequence: CDR1 DFQATT, CDR2 SNEGSKA (reference sequence). The CDR3 DNA sequence: TGCAGTGCTAGACAGGGAGGGGAATCCTATGGCTACACCTTC. It codes for CSARQGGESYGYTF.

The genes are TRBV4-3 and TRBJ2-1; D may be TRBD1 (5 bases). Per germline, CDR1 LGHNA and CDR2 YSLEER. The CDR3 is made up of 14 amino acids. Trimming took off 1 base at V and 5 bases at J, with 9 bases between the two ends. Written as DNA, the CDR3 is TGCGCCAGCAGCCAAGTCGACAGCCACAATGAGCAGTTCTTC. It translates to CASSQVDSHNEQFF.

This clonotype was counted a few times. The rearrangement uses TRBV5-1 and TRBJ2-7, with a weak D call TRBD2 (6 bases). The CDR3 is 15 amino acids. Germline values: CDR1 SGHRS, CDR2 YFSETQ. Trimming left V 1 base short and J 1 base short, with 12 bases between. The CDR3 DNA reads TGCGCCAGCAGCTTGCAGCCAGCGGGTTCCTACGAGCAGTACTTC. Amino acid sequence: CASSLQPAGSYEQYF.

This clonotype came up many times. The rearrangement joins TRBV5-1 to TRBJ2-1, with D tentatively TRBD2 (6 bases). The CDR3 sequence is 16 residues long. Germline values: CDR1 SGHRS, CDR2 YFSETQ. The germline V and J ends were trimmed by 0 bases and 0 bases, with 10 bases remaining between them. This chain's CDR3 is CASSLGAGSSYNEQFF. For the CDR3, the DNA is TGCGCCAGCAGCTTGGGGGCCGGGAGCTCCTACAATGAGCAGTTCTTC.

In its sample, this clonotype was seen many times. CDR3 DNA sequence: TGTGCCAGCTCACCACCGGCAGGGAACTATGGCTACACCTTC. This codes for CASSPPAGNYGYTF. The V call is TRBV18, the J call TRBJ1-2; the D gene is possibly TRBD1 (5 bases). The CDR3 is 14 residues long. The germline V and J ends were trimmed by 0 bases and 2 bases, with 7 bases remaining between them. Germline CDR1 is KGHSH and CDR2 is LQKENI.

This clonotype was seen repeatedly, ten times or more. This chain connects TRBV30 to TRBJ2-2, with D possibly being TRBD1 or TRBD2 (5 bases each). The length of the CDR3 is 14 residues. V was shortened by 0 bases and J by 7 bases, with 12 bases between the two germline ends. CDR1 and CDR2 from the germline V gene are GTSNPN and SVGIG (reference sequence). CDR3 loop: CAWSVQGAGGELFF. The CDR3 coding sequence is TGTGCCTGGAGTGTTCAAGGGGCGGGCGGGGAGCTGTTTTTT.

The genes are TRBV6-5 and TRBJ2-7; D ambiguous. Deletions cut 0 bases from V and 0 bases from J, with 3 bases between. This CDR3 comprises 13 residues. Germline loops: CDR1 MNHEY, CDR2 SVGAGI. The CDR3 sequence: CASSYSPSYEQYF. The CDR3 DNA follows: TGTGCCAGCAGTTACTCACCCTCCTACGAGCAGTACTTC.

The sample holds many counts of this clonotype. The chain employs TRBV19 and TRBJ1-2, with TRBD1 matching 8 bases. CDR1 is LNHDA, CDR2 SQIVND, per germline (reference sequence). This CDR3 comprises 16 residues. Trimming removed 1 base from V and 7 bases from J; junction bases left unmatched: 11. The CDR3 nucleotides read TGTGCCAGTAGTATAGGGGACAGGTTTGGAGGCAGTGGCTACACCTTC. The encoded protein is CASSIGDRFGGSGYTF.

This clonotype was observed a few times. J is TRBJ1-1 and V is TRBV20-1, with D hard to call. CDR3 size: 13 residues. V was trimmed by 6 bases and J by 1 base, leaving 12 bases between them. CDR1 is DFQATT and CDR2 is SNEGSKA in the germline V gene (reference sequence). In DNA form, the CDR3 reads TGCAGTGCCCATCACAACCAGAACACTGAAGCTTTCTTT. Translating gives CSAHHNQNTEAFF.

This clonotype was seen a few times. For the CDR3, the DNA is TGCAGCGTTGGGGAGGGGTTATGGGCCAACGTCCTGACTTTC. Its translation: CSVGEGLWANVLTF. The chain has TRBV29-1 and TRBJ2-6; 7 nucleotides line up with TRBD2. The CDR3 runs 14 residues. Germline CDR1 reads SQVTM; CDR2 reads ANQGSEA. V lost 4 bases and J lost 5; bases outside the gene matches: 5.

This clonotype came up many times. The chain combines TRBV30 with TRBJ1-5, with a weak D call TRBD1 (5 bases). Per the germline V gene, CDR1 is GTSNPN and CDR2 is SVGIG (reference sequence). The CDR3 extends over 14 amino acids. V was pared by 0 bases and J by 2 bases, with 8 bases between. CDR3 in DNA: TGTGCCTGGAGTGTAGGAGGGGGCAATCAGCCCCAGCATTTT. It codes for CAWSVGGGNQPQHF.

This clonotype was observed many times. The V and J genes are TRBV13 and TRBJ2-7; D call uncertain. CDR3 length: 13 amino acids. Per germline, CDR1 PRHDT and CDR2 FYEKMQ (reference sequence). V was trimmed by 5 bases and J by 6 bases, leaving 14 bases between them. In nucleotides, the CDR3 is TGTGCCAGCAGCCCCTCGTTAGCAGGCGAGCAGTACTTC. It yields the protein CASSPSLAGEQYF.

The chain is built from TRBV5-1 and TRBJ1-1; 9 nucleotides agree with TRBD1. The CDR3 is 18 amino acids. The trim removed 1 base at V and 1 base at J, leaving 11 bases unmatched. Germline assignment: CDR1 SGHRS and CDR2 YFSETQ. As DNA, the CDR3 is TGCGCCAGCAGCTTGCGGCCCCCGGGACAGGGTAGGAACACTGAAGCTTTCTTT. This encodes CASSLRPPGQGRNTEAFF.

This clonotype was detected ten times or more. The chain is built from TRBV19 and TRBJ2-1, with TRBD2 matching over 14 bases. CDR1 LNHDA and CDR2 SQIVND come from the germline V gene (reference sequence). J gave up 6 bases and V 5 bases, and 3 bases lay outside the gene matches. This CDR3 region has 15 residues. The CDR3 is CASSSGTSGSNEQFF. In DNA form, the CDR3 reads TGTGCCAGTAGTTCCGGGACTAGCGGGAGCAATGAGCAGTTCTTC. Using reference TRBV19 and TRBJ2-1 for the parts outside the CDR3, the full variable domain is DGGITQSPKYLFRKEGQNVTLSCEQNLNHDAMYWYRQDPGQGLRLIYYSQIVNDFQKGDIAEGYSVSREKKESFPLTVTSAQKNPTAFYLCASSSGTSGSNEQFFGPGTRLTVL.